Detailed here is one TCR beta chain. Its target is unknown. Profiling relied on immunoSEQ multiplex PCR, and the TCRdb table lists in-frame clones only, not all of them. The sample contains 200,000 or so clones, around 93% of which appear only once. The data derive from a study of T cell responses to AZD1222 COVID-19 vaccine. The CDR3 consists of 13 residues. Losses at the gene ends were 4 bases for V and 6 bases for J; bases not matched to a gene: 3. Germline CDR1 is SNHLY and CDR2 is FYNNEI. Whole-study findings and limits: Only a handful of AZD1222 recipients, several in all, had baseline seropositivity.

The sequence derives from an adult who received the AZD1222 COVID-19 vaccine. The J gene is TRBJ1-2, the V gene TRBV2, with 9 nucleotides matching TRBD1. This sample comprised peripheral blood, obtained 28 days after the second AZD1222 dose. The DNA for the CDR3 is TGTGCCAGCAGTGGGACAGGGGCGGATGGCTACACCTTC. Its protein product is CASSGTGADGYTF.